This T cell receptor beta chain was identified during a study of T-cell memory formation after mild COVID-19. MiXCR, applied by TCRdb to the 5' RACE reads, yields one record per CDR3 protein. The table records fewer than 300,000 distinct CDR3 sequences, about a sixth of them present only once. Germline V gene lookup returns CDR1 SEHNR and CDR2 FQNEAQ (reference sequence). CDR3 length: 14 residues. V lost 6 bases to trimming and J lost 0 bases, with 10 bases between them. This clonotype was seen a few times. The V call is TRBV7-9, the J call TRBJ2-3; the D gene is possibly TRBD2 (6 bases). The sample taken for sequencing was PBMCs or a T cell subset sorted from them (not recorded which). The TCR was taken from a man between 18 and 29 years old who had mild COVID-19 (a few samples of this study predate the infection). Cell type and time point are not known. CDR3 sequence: CASREGTSTDTQYF. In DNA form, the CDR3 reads TGTGCCAGCAGAGAGGGGACTAGCACAGATACGCAGTATTTT.